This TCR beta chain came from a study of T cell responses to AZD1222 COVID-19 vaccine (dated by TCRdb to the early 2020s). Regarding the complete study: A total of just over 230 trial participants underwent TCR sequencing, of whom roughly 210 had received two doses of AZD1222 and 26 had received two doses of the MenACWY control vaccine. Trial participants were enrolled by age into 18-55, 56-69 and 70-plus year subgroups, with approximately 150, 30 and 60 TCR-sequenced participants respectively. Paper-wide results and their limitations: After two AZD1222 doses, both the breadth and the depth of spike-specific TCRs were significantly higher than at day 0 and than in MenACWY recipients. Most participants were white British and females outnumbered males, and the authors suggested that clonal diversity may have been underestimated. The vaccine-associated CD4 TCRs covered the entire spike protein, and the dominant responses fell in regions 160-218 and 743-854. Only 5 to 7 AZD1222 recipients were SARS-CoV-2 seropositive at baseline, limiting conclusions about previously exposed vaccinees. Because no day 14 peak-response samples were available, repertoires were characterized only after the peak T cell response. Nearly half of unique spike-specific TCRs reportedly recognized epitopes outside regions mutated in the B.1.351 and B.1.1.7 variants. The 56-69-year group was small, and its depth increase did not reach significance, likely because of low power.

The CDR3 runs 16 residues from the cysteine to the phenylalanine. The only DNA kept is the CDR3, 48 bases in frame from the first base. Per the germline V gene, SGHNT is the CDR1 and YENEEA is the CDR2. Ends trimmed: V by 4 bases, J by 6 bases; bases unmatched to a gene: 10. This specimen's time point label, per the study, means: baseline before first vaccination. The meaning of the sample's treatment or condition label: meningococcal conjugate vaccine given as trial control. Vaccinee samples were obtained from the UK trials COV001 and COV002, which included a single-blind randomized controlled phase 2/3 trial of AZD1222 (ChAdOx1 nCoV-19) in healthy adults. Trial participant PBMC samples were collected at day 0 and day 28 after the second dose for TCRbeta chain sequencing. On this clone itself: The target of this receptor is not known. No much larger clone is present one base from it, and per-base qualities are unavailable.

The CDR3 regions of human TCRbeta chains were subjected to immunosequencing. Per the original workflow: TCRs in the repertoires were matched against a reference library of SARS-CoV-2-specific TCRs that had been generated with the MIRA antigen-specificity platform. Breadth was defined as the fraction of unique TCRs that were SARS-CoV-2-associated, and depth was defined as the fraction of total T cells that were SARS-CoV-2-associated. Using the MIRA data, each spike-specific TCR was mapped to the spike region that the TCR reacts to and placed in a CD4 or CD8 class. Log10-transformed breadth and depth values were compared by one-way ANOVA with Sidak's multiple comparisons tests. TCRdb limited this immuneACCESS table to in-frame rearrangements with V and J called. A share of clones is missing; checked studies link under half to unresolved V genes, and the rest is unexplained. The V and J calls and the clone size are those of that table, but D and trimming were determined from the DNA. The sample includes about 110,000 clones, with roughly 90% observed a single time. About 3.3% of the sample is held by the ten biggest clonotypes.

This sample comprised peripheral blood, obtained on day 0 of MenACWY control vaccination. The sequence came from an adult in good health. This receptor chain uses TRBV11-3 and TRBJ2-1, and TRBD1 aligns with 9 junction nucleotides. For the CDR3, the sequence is CASSSTGTGTFNEQFF. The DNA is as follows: TGTGCCAGCAGCTCGACTGGGACAGGGACCTTCAATGAGCAGTTCTTC.